Below, 14 T cell receptor beta chains from the same sample are listed, as sequenced in a study of CD8 T cells in Susac syndrome. With random hexamers, reverse transcription was performed on roughly 0.45 to 1 ug of RNA. TCRdb processed the immunoSEQ multiplex PCR reads anew with MiXCR; each CDR3 protein has one entry. Counted here are around 130,000 distinct CDR3 sequences, around 80% occurring once; the ten biggest clones make up roughly 0.48%. The sequenced sample was CD8+ T cells from PBMCs. The receptors were gathered from a human donor with multiple sclerosis.

V usage is TRBV7-2 and J usage is TRBJ1-2; 12 nucleotides agree with TRBD1. V was pared by 3 bases and J by 8 bases, with 7 bases of the junction left unmatched. This CDR3 has 15 amino acids. Germline values: CDR1 SGHTA, CDR2 FQGNSA. The CDR3 sequence is CASSLGDRGLLGYTF. The DNA of the CDR3 is TGTGCCAGCAGCTTGGGGGACAGGGGGCTTTTAGGCTACACCTTC.

This chain connects TRBV25-1 to TRBJ2-5, with TRBD2 matching 9 bases. The CDR3 spans 14 residues. V trimming: 7 bases; J trimming: 5 bases; junction bases outside the gene matches: 8. Looked up from germline, CDR1 is MGHDK and CDR2 is SYGVNS. The CDR3 protein is CASTPSGDRETQYF. The DNA of the CDR3 is TGTGCCAGCACCCCTAGCGGGGACCGGGAGACCCAGTACTTC.

This chain connects TRBV10-3 to TRBJ1-1, with D unresolved. The CDR3 has 15 amino acids. Trimming left V 0 bases short and J 1 base short, with 9 bases between. CDR1 and CDR2 (germline): ENHRY, SYGVKD. Here the CDR3 DNA reads TGTGCCATCAGTGAGTCGATACAGCAGAACACTGAAGCTTTCTTT. This codes for CAISESIQQNTEAFF.

This chain links TRBV4-1 with TRBJ1-1, with TRBD1 matching over 7 bases. From germline, CDR1 is MGHRA and CDR2 YSYEKL. With 1 base clipped from V and 0 bases from J, the junction kept 5 bases outside the gene matches. The CDR3 is made up of 16 amino acids. CDR3 protein: CASSQVEGALNTEAFF. The DNA of the CDR3 is TGCGCCAGCAGCCAAGTGGAGGGGGCCCTGAACACTGAAGCTTTCTTT.

The chain has TRBV27 and TRBJ2-7; D is unclear. Germline loops: CDR1 MNHEY, CDR2 SMNVEV (reference sequence). This CDR3 comprises 14 residues. V was shortened by 0 bases and J by 0 bases, with 6 bases between the two germline ends. This CDR3 is CASSLSVSSYEQYF. CDR3 bases: TGTGCCAGCAGTTTATCGGTGAGCTCCTACGAGCAGTACTTC.

This clonotype turned up a few times. This chain connects TRBV6-1 to TRBJ2-5; TRBD1 or TRBD2 may be the D gene (5 bases each). V was clipped by 9 bases and J by 4 bases, with 12 bases between them. CDR1 is MNHNS, CDR2 SASEGT, per germline. The CDR3 has 12 amino acids. The CDR3 DNA is TGTGCCAGTTCCCGGGACGTAGAGACCCAGTACTTC. Residues: CASSRDVETQYF.

This chain uses TRBV11-2 with TRBJ2-2; D might be TRBD2 (5 bases). The CDR3 consists of 13 residues. Trimming took off 6 bases at V and 7 bases at J, with 12 bases between the two ends. Germline loops: CDR1 SGHAT, CDR2 FQNNGV. In DNA, the CDR3 is TGTGCCAGCAGGACCAGAGGGATCGGGGAGCTGTTTTTT. The encoded protein is CASRTRGIGELFF.

This sequence joins TRBV20-1 and TRBJ2-7; 10 nucleotides agree with TRBD2. V dropped 0 bases and J dropped 2; count of bases not matched to a gene: 4. The CDR3 runs to 15 residues. Germline V gene sequence: CDR1 DFQATT, CDR2 SNEGSKA (reference sequence). Here the CDR3 DNA reads TGCAGTGCTAGAGATTGGCTAGCGGGGGCCTACGAGCAGTACTTC. This translates into CSARDWLAGAYEQYF.

The J gene is TRBJ2-7, the V gene TRBV25-1; 7 bases match TRBD1. The CDR3 spans 14 residues. The trim removed 1 base at V and 2 bases at J, leaving 2 bases unmatched. CDR1 is MGHDK, CDR2 SYGVNS, per germline. The CDR3 DNA reads TGTGCCAGCAGTGAATGGGGACAGACCTACGAGCAGTACTTC. Translation gives CASSEWGQTYEQYF.

The rearrangement uses TRBV12-3 or TRBV12-4 and TRBJ2-1, with 7 bases fitting TRBD2. V lost 4 bases to trimming and J lost 0 bases; unmatched junction nucleotides: 18. The CDR3 sequence is 20 residues long. CDR3 loop: CASSSTIGPSSSGSYNEQFF. The CDR3, as DNA: TGTGCCAGCAGTTCCACTATAGGGCCCTCTTCTAGCGGCTCCTACAATGAGCAGTTCTTC.

This CDR3 is CASSPDRGRESNEKLFF. The DNA of the CDR3 is TGTGCCAGCAGCCCGGACAGGGGGCGCGAAAGTAATGAAAAACTGTTTTTT. The chain is built from TRBV7-9 and TRBJ1-4, with 11 bases lining up with TRBD1. Germline trimming cut 5 bases from V and 4 bases from J; bases unmatched to any gene: 9. This CDR3 region has 17 residues. From germline, CDR1 is SEHNR and CDR2 FQNEAQ (reference sequence).

The V and J genes are TRBV15 and TRBJ2-3; 10 bases are shared with TRBD1. Trimming at V came to 8 bases and at J to 2 bases, leaving 4 bases not matched to a gene. The CDR3 runs 14 residues. Per germline, CDR1 LNHNV and CDR2 YYDKDF (reference sequence). The CDR3 region has the DNA TGTGCCACCCGGGACAGGGGCCTCACAGATACGCAGTATTTT. Translation gives CATRDRGLTDTQYF. Variable domain in full (rest from reference TRBV15 and TRBJ2-3): DAMVIQNPRYQVTQFGKPVTLSCSQTLNHNVMYWYQQKSSQAPKLLFHYYDKDFNNEADTPDNFQSRRPNTSFCFLDIRSPGLGDTAMYLCATRDRGLTDTQYFGPGTRLTVL.

The CDR3 bases are TGTGCCAGCAGCTTAGATCGCGGGAGCCGTGGAAATGAGCAGTTCTTC. Its translation is CASSLDRGSRGNEQFF. This chain uses TRBV13 with TRBJ2-1, with 7 bases aligning to TRBD2. This CDR3 has 16 residues. Trimming at V came to 1 base and at J to 7 bases, leaving 10 bases not matched to a gene. Looked up from germline, CDR1 is PRHDT and CDR2 is FYEKMQ (reference sequence).

The gene calls are TRBV6-1 and TRBJ2-2, with 8 bases aligning to TRBD1. The V gene's germline CDR1 is MNHNS and CDR2 SASEGT. The CDR3 runs to 20 residues. The V gene end was trimmed by 7 bases and the J gene end by 4 bases; junction bases not matched to a gene: 23. CDR3 sequence (DNA): TGTGCCAGCACTCTGACCGGACAGGGATTTGCGTGGAGGTCCACCGGGGAGCTGTTTTTT. This sequence encodes CASTLTGQGFAWRSTGELFF.